This T cell receptor (beta chain) emerged from a study of T cell clones after liver transplantation. About the research overall: Pre-transplant mixed lymphocyte reactions yielded third-party-reactive TCRbeta sequences as comparators for graft-donor-reactive sequences. Standard immunosuppression, with no induction, continued until 12-24 months after transplant. Three of the eight recipients were HCV-positive; the rest had non-autoimmune, non-viral transplant indications.

TCRdb's copy holds only in-frame clones and misses some; the assay was immunoSEQ multiplex PCR. The table has tens of thousands of clones, about 95% seen once. Study-level points and caveats: Donor-reactive sequences fell more than third party-reactive ones, suggesting partial deletion.

The V end was cut by 4 bases, the J end by 5 bases, with 9 bases between. This CDR3 region has 12 residues. Germline CDR1 is PRHDT and CDR2 is FYEKMQ (reference sequence). On this clone: Its cognate antigen is unknown.

Here the sequenced sample was CD8+ T cells from blood, taken 12 months after liver transplant. The sequence was collected from a human patient who received a liver transplant. Part of the T cell pool may stem from the graft donor. The V call is TRBV13, the J call TRBJ2-7, with D hard to call. As DNA, the CDR3 is TGTGCCAGCAGCTCACTTGGGGACGAGCAGTACTTC. Its translation: CASSSLGDEQYF.